This section outlines one T cell receptor beta chain sequence together with its context. The CDR3 contains 19 residues. CDR1 is SEHNR and CDR2 is FQNEAQ in the germline V gene (reference sequence). The V segment lost 2 bases and the J segment 1 base; nucleotides outside the gene matches: 10. The source of the sample is a study of blood T cell repertoires in COVID-19. Across the whole study: Acute-phase and convalescent COVID-19 samples originated in the United States, Italy and Spain.

Study processing details: Amplification from reference gene primers served as the basis for estimated nucleated cell counts. Sequencing used immunoSEQ multiplex PCR; TCRdb keeps in-frame clones, though not all of them. The DNA gave D and trimming, while V, J and clone size come from that table. This sample carries 300,000 to 350,000 clones, over 80% of them seen once, and the ten largest clones take around 8.9%. The clonotype originates from a man under 40 with COVID-19, enrolled during active disease. The source material was peripheral blood. The rearrangement uses TRBV7-9 and TRBJ2-1; 11 bases are a match to TRBD2. The DNA for the CDR3 is TGTGCCAGCAGCTTATCCACTAGCGGGGGAGGAAGTTCCTACAATGAGCAGTTCTTC. Amino acid sequence: CASSLSTSGGGSSYNEQFF. Full variable domain (remainder filled in from reference TRBV7-9 and TRBJ2-1): DTGVSQNPRHKITKRGQNVTFRCDPISEHNRLYWYRQTLGQGPEFLTYFQNEAQLEKSRLLSDRFSAERPKGSFSTLEIQRTEQGDSAMYLCASSLSTSGGGSSYNEQFFGPGTRLTVL.